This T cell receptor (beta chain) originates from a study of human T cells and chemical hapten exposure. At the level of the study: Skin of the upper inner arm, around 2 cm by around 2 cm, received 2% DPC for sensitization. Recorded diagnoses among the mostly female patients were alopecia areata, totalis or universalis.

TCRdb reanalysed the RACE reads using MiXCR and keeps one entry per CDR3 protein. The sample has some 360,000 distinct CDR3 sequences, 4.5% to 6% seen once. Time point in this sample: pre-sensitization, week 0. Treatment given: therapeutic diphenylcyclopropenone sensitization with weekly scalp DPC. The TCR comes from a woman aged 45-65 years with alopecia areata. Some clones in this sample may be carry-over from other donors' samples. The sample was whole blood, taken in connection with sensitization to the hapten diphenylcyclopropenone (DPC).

The CDR3 region has the DNA TGTGCCAGCAGTCCCCGTCAGGGCTTGTATAGCAATCAGCCCCAGCATTTT. Its protein product is CASSPRQGLYSNQPQHF. V gene TRBV12-3 or TRBV12-4 combines with J gene TRBJ1-5; the D gene is possibly TRBD1 (5 bases). V shed 5 bases and J shed 0 bases, with 17 bases lying between them. The CDR3 totals 17 residues.